A single sample gave rise to the 16 T cell receptor beta chains below, sequenced in a study of blood T cell repertoires in COVID-19. Assay: immunoSEQ multiplex PCR; the TCRdb copy retains only in-frame clones and omits some. This sample has about 260,000 clones; about 89% occur once, and the top ten carry 8.5% to 9%. Material for sequencing was peripheral blood. These receptors were collected from a man aged 40-49 years with active or convalescent COVID-19.

J is TRBJ1-2 and V is TRBV6-5, with TRBD1 identical over 7 bases. V lost 6 bases and J lost 0; bases outside the gene matches: 4. Germline lookup yields CDR1 MNHEY and CDR2 SVGAGI. The CDR3 has 14 amino acids. CDR3 in DNA: TGTGCCAGCAGACGACAGGGCGCTAACTATGGCTACACCTTC. Its translation: CASRRQGANYGYTF.

The rearrangement links TRBV5-1 to TRBJ2-5; D is unresolved. Germline loops: CDR1 SGHRS, CDR2 YFSETQ. With 1 base removed from V and 4 bases from J, the gap between germline ends came to 5 bases. The CDR3 extends over 12 amino acids. The CDR3 DNA sequence: TGCGCCAGCAGCTTGACGAGAGAGACCCAGTACTTC. It translates to CASSLTRETQYF. Using reference TRBV5-1 and TRBJ2-5 for the parts outside the CDR3, the full variable domain is KAGVTQTPRYLIKTRGQQVTLSCSPISGHRSVSWYQQTPGQGLQFLFEYFSETQRNKGNFPGRFSGRQFSNSRSEMNVSTLELGDSALYLCASSLTRETQYFGPGTRLLVL.

The chain recombines TRBV20-1 with TRBJ2-5, with 9 bases aligning to TRBD1. Germline CDR1 DFQATT, CDR2 SNEGSKA (reference sequence). This CDR3 contains 13 residues. V was pared by 3 bases and J by 6 bases, with 5 bases of the junction left unmatched. CDR3: CSASRDRVKTQYF. The CDR3 DNA is TGCAGTGCTAGTAGGGACAGGGTAAAGACCCAGTACTTC.

The chain has TRBV5-1 and TRBJ2-3; TRBD2 matches at 13 bases. V lost 6 bases, J lost 1 base, and 5 bases stayed unmatched. Germline V lookup: CDR1 SGHRS, CDR2 YFSETQ. CDR3 size: 16 residues. CDR3 nucleotide sequence: TGCGCCAGCAAAATCGGGACTAGCGGGGGCACAGATACGCAGTATTTT. Encoded protein: CASKIGTSGGTDTQYF.

The gene calls are TRBV9 and TRBJ2-2; D is perhaps TRBD2 (6 bases). V was pared by 2 bases and J by 2 bases, with 10 bases between. In germline, CDR1 is SGDLS, CDR2 YYNGEE. The CDR3 spans 15 residues. The CDR3 region is CASSVGGLNTGELFF. CDR3 nucleotides: TGTGCCAGCAGCGTTGGGGGGTTAAACACCGGGGAGCTGTTTTTT.

The rearrangement uses TRBV5-6 and TRBJ2-5; 7 bases agree with TRBD1. Germline-derived CDR1 and CDR2 are SGHDT and YYEEEE. Trimming cost V 5 bases and J 1 base; bases outside gene matches: 11. CDR3 length: 16 amino acids. The CDR3 nucleotides read TGTGCCAGCAGTTTCATTACGGACAGGACCCAAGAGACCCAGTACTTC. It specifies CASSFITDRTQETQYF.

V and J are TRBV24-1 and TRBJ2-4; 7 bases are shared with TRBD1. The CDR3 is 15 residues long. Germline CDR1 reads KGHDR; CDR2 reads SFDVKD. V trimming: 2 bases; J trimming: 2 bases; junction bases outside the gene matches: 2. The CDR3 here is CATSDSGGTKNIQYF. In DNA form, the CDR3 reads TGTGCCACCAGTGATTCAGGGGGTACCAAAAACATTCAGTACTTC.

The J gene is TRBJ1-6, the V gene TRBV27; D is undetermined. Germline V gene data show CDR1 as MNHEY and CDR2 as SMNVEV (reference sequence). Deletions cut 2 bases from V and 7 bases from J, with 3 bases between. The CDR3 covers 12 residues. The CDR3 coding sequence is TGTGCCAGCAGTTTACTCAATTCACCCCTCCACTTT. It specifies CASSLLNSPLHF.

CDR3 sequence: CASSAAYPVGQGIYNEQFF. The CDR3 bases are TGTGCCAGCAGCGCAGCCTATCCCGTGGGACAGGGAATCTACAATGAGCAGTTCTTC. The V call is TRBV9, the J call TRBJ2-1, with 9 bases fitting TRBD1. Germline V gives CDR1 SGDLS, CDR2 YYNGEE. V trimming: 3 bases; J trimming: 3 bases; junction bases outside the gene matches: 16. The CDR3 is made up of 19 amino acids.

The chain has TRBV28 and TRBJ1-6; TRBD1 aligns across 7 bases. Germline assignment: CDR1 MDHEN and CDR2 SYDVKM. V shed 2 bases, J shed 10 bases, and the junction held 8 bases outside the gene matches. This CDR3 has 15 amino acids. The CDR3 region has the DNA TGTGCCAGCAGTTTAAAGGACAGGTGGGGATCACCCCTCCACTTT. Translating gives CASSLKDRWGSPLHF. Based on the CDR3 plus reference TRBV28 and TRBJ1-6, the full variable domain is DVKVTQSSRYLVKRTGEKVFLECVQDMDHENMFWYRQDPGLGLRLIYFSYDVKMKEKGDIPEGYSVSREKKERFSLILESASTNQTSMYLCASSLKDRWGSPLHFGNGTRLTVT.

This rearrangement joins TRBV9 to TRBJ2-3; 9 bases agree with TRBD2. Germline V gene data show CDR1 as SGDLS and CDR2 as YYNGEE. V was clipped by 0 bases and J by 6 bases; unmatched bases: 14. This CDR3 is built from 18 residues. The CDR3 DNA is TGTGCCAGCAGCGTAGGAACGGAGGGTCTAGCGGGGCGGGATACGCAGTATTTT. It specifies CASSVGTEGLAGRDTQYF.

The DNA of the CDR3 is TGTGCCAGCAGCCCCCAGTGGGAGCGGCAGTTCTTC. This codes for CASSPQWERQFF. This chain uses TRBV13 with TRBJ2-1; a possible D gene is TRBD2 (5 bases). CDR1 PRHDT and CDR2 FYEKMQ come from the germline V gene (reference sequence). The CDR3 sequence is 12 residues long. V was cut by 5 bases and J by 12 bases, with 14 bases left in between.

The V and J genes are TRBV6-5 and TRBJ1-1; D is possibly TRBD1 (5 bases). The CDR3 sequence is 14 residues long. Looked up from germline, CDR1 is MNHEY and CDR2 is SVGAGI. The ends were cut back, 5 bases at V and 2 bases at J, with 12 bases in the middle. The CDR3: CASSPRGDNTEAFF. DNA for the CDR3: TGTGCCAGCAGTCCCCGGGGGGATAACACTGAAGCTTTCTTT.

The gene calls are TRBV6-1 and TRBJ1-5; D perhaps matches TRBD1 (5 bases). The CDR3 totals 15 residues. Between the trimmed V and J ends, which lost 1 base and 6 bases, there was a span of 13 bases. Germline-derived CDR1 and CDR2 are MNHNS and SASEGT. The DNA of the CDR3 is TGTGCCAGCAGTGAAGGGGGGGGTCGGATTCAGCCCCAGCATTTT. Its translation: CASSEGGGRIQPQHF.

This chain uses TRBV30 with TRBJ1-5, with D possibly being TRBD1 (6 bases). Trimming took off 2 bases at V and 0 bases at J, with 14 bases between the two ends. The CDR3 length is 16 residues. Germline values: CDR1 GTSNPN, CDR2 SVGIG (reference sequence). The chain's CDR3 is CAWSLGQSYSNQPQHF. CDR3 nucleotides: TGTGCCTGGAGTCTTGGACAGTCCTATAGCAATCAGCCCCAGCATTTT.

V is TRBV29-1 and J is TRBJ2-7, with 10 bases matching TRBD1. The ends lost 7 bases at V and 4 bases at J; junction bases unmatched: 7. The germline V gene encodes CDR1 SQVTM and CDR2 ANQGSEA. The CDR3 totals 13 residues. CDR3 loop: CSAVGTGEYEQYF. CDR3 bases: TGCAGCGCTGTCGGGACAGGGGAATACGAGCAGTACTTC.